These 30 T cell receptor beta chains originate from one sample sequenced in a study of T cell repertoires in cytomegalovirus infection. MiXCR, applied by TCRdb to the reads, yields one record per CDR3 protein. The sample comprises approximately 550,000 distinct CDR3 sequences, approximately 15% of which are singletons, and about 24% rests with the top ten. Sequences were obtained from CD8+ T cells from PBMCs. These receptors were obtained from a human donor in good health (CMV status not recorded). Some clones in this sample may be carry-over from other donors' samples.

This clonotype has a count of ten or more. The V and J genes are TRBV11-2 and TRBJ2-5; 7 bases are a match to TRBD2. This CDR3 comprises 15 residues. Germline V gives CDR1 SGHAT, CDR2 FQNNGV. V lost 4 bases and J lost 0; bases outside the gene matches: 5. The CDR3: CASSSEAGDQETQYF. The CDR3, as DNA: TGTGCCAGCAGCTCAGAGGCGGGAGACCAAGAGACCCAGTACTTC. Full variable domain (rest looked up from reference TRBV11-2 and TRBJ2-5): EAGVAQSPRYKIIEKRQSVAFWCNPISGHATLYWYQQILGQGPKLLIQFQNNGVVDDSQLPKDRFSAERLKGVDSTLKIQPAKLEDSAVYLCASSSEAGDQETQYFGPGTRLLVL.

Details on this clonotype: One end of the junction is discordant with germline, which a read error may explain. The genes are TRBV7-8 and TRBJ2-7; D uncertain. The CDR3 has 13 residues. CDR1 and CDR2 from the germline V gene are SGHVS and FQNEAQ. In nucleotides, the CDR3 is TGTGCCAGCAGCTTAGTAGGCTCCTACGAGCAGCACTTC. Protein product: CASSLVGSYEQHF.

This clonotype has a count of ten or more. The rearrangement uses TRBV7-9 and TRBJ1-2; the match to TRBD1 covers 10 bases. This CDR3 contains 16 residues. Trimming at V came to 4 bases and at J to 3 bases, leaving 8 bases not matched to a gene. The germline V gene encodes CDR1 SEHNR and CDR2 FQNEAQ (reference sequence). The CDR3 is CASSSPRDRGDYGYTF. For the CDR3, the DNA is TGTGCCAGCAGCTCCCCCCGGGACAGGGGTGACTATGGCTACACCTTC. The full variable domain, its missing parts supplied by reference TRBV7-9 and TRBJ1-2, is DTGVSQNPRHKITKRGQNVTFRCDPISEHNRLYWYRQTLGQGPEFLTYFQNEAQLEKSRLLSDRFSAERPKGSFSTLEIQRTEQGDSAMYLCASSSPRDRGDYGYTFGSGTRLTVV.

This clonotype was observed a few times. One end of the junction fails to match germline, which may point to a read error. This chain connects TRBV10-3 to TRBJ2-7, with TRBD1 matching over 11 bases. Germline CDR1 ENHRY, CDR2 SYGVKD. This CDR3 contains 14 residues. The CDR3: CAISESGQGEELYF. CDR3 nucleotide sequence: TGTGCCATCAGTGAGTCGGGACAGGGGGAAGAGCTGTACTTC.

This clonotype was counted many times. V gene TRBV7-8 combines with J gene TRBJ2-3; 7 nucleotides match TRBD1. Germline lookup yields CDR1 SGHVS and CDR2 FQNEAQ. This CDR3 region has 15 residues. The V gene end was trimmed by 1 base and the J gene end by 4 bases; junction bases not matched to a gene: 5. CDR3 sequence: CASSLGQGMADTQYF. The DNA for the CDR3 is TGTGCCAGCAGCTTAGGACAGGGAATGGCAGATACGCAGTATTTT. Complete variable domain (other parts from reference TRBV7-8 and TRBJ2-3): GAGVSQSPRYKVAKRGQDVALRCDPISGHVSLFWYQQALGQGPEFLTYFQNEAQLDKSGLPSDRFFAERPEGSVSTLKIQRTQQEDSAVYLCASSLGQGMADTQYFGPGTRLTVL.

This clonotype was counted only a few times. The gene calls are TRBV19 and TRBJ2-5; the match to TRBD2 covers 7 bases. Germline CDR1 is LNHDA and CDR2 is SQIVND (reference sequence). The CDR3 totals 16 residues. The trim removed 6 bases at V and 2 bases at J, leaving 12 bases unmatched. The CDR3 region has the DNA TGTGCCAGTAGCAGCCGATGGGCGGGAGATCAAGAGACCCAGTACTTC. It specifies CASSSRWAGDQETQYF.

The gene calls are TRBV4-2 and TRBJ2-1; TRBD2 agrees at 10 bases. The CDR3 sequence is 16 residues long. CDR1 and CDR2 from the germline V gene are LGHNA and YNFKEQ. The ends lost 1 base at V and 10 bases at J; junction bases unmatched: 10. The CDR3 loop reads CASSQVWSGGAEEQFF. In nucleotides, the CDR3 is TGTGCCAGCAGCCAAGTTTGGAGCGGGGGGGCGGAAGAGCAGTTCTTC.

This chain connects TRBV20-1 to TRBJ2-7; weak D call: TRBD1 (5 bases). The CDR3 is 12 residues long. V was clipped by 4 bases and J by 0 bases, with 7 bases between them. CDR1 is DFQATT, CDR2 SNEGSKA, per germline (reference sequence). CDR3 DNA sequence: TGCAGTGCTACAGGGAACTCCTACGAGCAGTACTTC. Protein product: CSATGNSYEQYF.

This clonotype was observed a handful of times. The V gene is TRBV27, the J gene TRBJ2-2; no clear D gene. V gave up 3 bases and J gave up 1 base, with 9 bases separating them. Germline V gives CDR1 MNHEY, CDR2 SMNVEV (reference sequence). The CDR3 totals 15 residues. The CDR3: CASSFSTLNTGELFF. CDR3 DNA sequence: TGTGCCAGCAGTTTTAGCACCCTGAACACCGGGGAGCTGTTTTTT.

The chain employs TRBV13 and TRBJ2-1, with a tentative D call TRBD2 (5 bases). Germline CDR1 and CDR2: PRHDT and FYEKMQ (reference sequence). This CDR3 has 15 residues. The germline V and J ends were trimmed by 6 bases and 7 bases, with 19 bases remaining between them. The CDR3 nucleotides read TGTGCCAGCAGTCTTAATCCGGGAAGTCGGAATGAGCAGTTCTTC. Translated: CASSLNPGSRNEQFF. The entire variable domain, with the rest obtained from reference TRBV13 and TRBJ2-1, is as follows: AAGVIQSPRHLIKEKRETATLKCYPIPRHDTVYWYQQGPGQDPQFLISFYEKMQSDKGSIPDRFSAQQFSDYHSELNMSSLELGDSALYFCASSLNPGSRNEQFFGPGTRLTVL.

The chain recombines TRBV27 with TRBJ2-7, with D possibly TRBD1 on 6 matching bases. The CDR3 has 14 residues. Deletions cut 7 bases from V and 0 bases from J, with 13 bases between. Germline V CDR1 and CDR2: MNHEY, SMNVEV (reference sequence). The CDR3 region has the DNA TGTGCCAGCATCCCCGACAGGTCCTCCTACGAGCAGTACTTC. Its translation is CASIPDRSSYEQYF.

In this sample, this clonotype turned up many times. The genes are TRBV7-9 and TRBJ2-7; either TRBD1 or TRBD2 may supply D (6 bases each). Germline V lookup: CDR1 SEHNR, CDR2 FQNEAQ (reference sequence). The ends were cut back, 5 bases at V and 4 bases at J, with 12 bases in the middle. This CDR3 has 13 residues. The CDR3 DNA sequence: TGTGCCAGCAGCCCCCGGGGGCGGTACGAGCAGTACTTC. It is translated as CASSPRGRYEQYF.

This clonotype was found a few times. V gene TRBV6-1 combines with J gene TRBJ2-2; D may be TRBD1 (6 bases). Trimming took 6 bases from V and 1 from J, leaving 18 bases between them. CDR3 length equals 17 residues. CDR1 MNHNS and CDR2 SASEGT come from the germline V gene. The CDR3 loop reads CASREFYRDQNTGELFF. CDR3 in DNA: TGTGCCAGCAGGGAATTTTACAGGGACCAGAACACCGGGGAGCTGTTTTTT.

The CDR3 spells CASSQGATVVADTQYF. DNA for the CDR3: TGCGCCAGCAGCCAGGGGGCCACGGTCGTCGCAGATACGCAGTATTTT. V usage is TRBV4-1 and J usage is TRBJ2-3, with D perhaps matching TRBD1 (6 bases). Looked up from germline, CDR1 is MGHRA and CDR2 is YSYEKL. Trimming removed 3 bases at V and 4 bases at J, with 17 bases between. This CDR3 region has 16 residues.

This clonotype came up a few times. V is TRBV9 and J is TRBJ2-3, with D tentatively TRBD2 (6 bases). The CDR3 totals 16 residues. CDR1 SGDLS and CDR2 YYNGEE come from the germline V gene. V shed 4 bases and J shed 2 bases, with 17 bases lying between them. DNA for the CDR3: TGTGCCAGCAGCACACCTAGCGAAGGATTCACAGATACGCAGTATTTT. As protein: CASSTPSEGFTDTQYF.

This clonotype was recorded a few times. The V call is TRBV5-1, the J call TRBJ2-7; no firm D call. Trimming removed 1 base at V and 0 bases at J, with 8 bases between. Germline lookup yields CDR1 SGHRS and CDR2 YFSETQ. This CDR3 contains 14 residues. The CDR3 DNA reads TGCGCCAGCAGCTTGCAGTCGTCCTCCTACGAGCAGTACTTC. Amino acids: CASSLQSSSYEQYF.

There are many counts of this clonotype. This chain links TRBV2 with TRBJ2-7; D gene ambiguous. This CDR3 spans 15 amino acids. The germline V gene has CDR1 SNHLY and CDR2 FYNNEI. The V gene lost 0 bases and the J gene lost 2 bases, with 11 bases spanning the gap. The CDR3 coding sequence is TGTGCCAGCAGTGAAGCTGTTAATCTAGCCTACGAGCAGTACTTC. Translated, it gives CASSEAVNLAYEQYF.

The gene calls are TRBV6-8 and TRBJ1-1; D might be TRBD1 (5 bases). The V and J ends lost 4 bases and 6 bases respectively, with 12 bases between them. CDR1 and CDR2 (germline): MNHGY, SAAAGT. The CDR3 covers 13 residues. The DNA for the CDR3 is TGTGCCAGCAGTTCCCAGAGGGGCTCTGAAGCTTTCTTT. This translates into CASSSQRGSEAFF.

In its sample, this clonotype was seen many times. The CDR3 loop reads CASGIGKGNGYTF. The CDR3 region has the DNA TGTGCTAGTGGGATAGGGAAGGGGAATGGCTACACCTTC. V is TRBV12-5 and J is TRBJ1-2, with D possibly matching TRBD1 (5 bases). CDR1 is LGHNT, CDR2 FRNRAP, per germline. The V end lost 6 bases, the J end lost 6 bases, and 14 bases lay between the germline ends. This CDR3 region has 13 residues.

This chain links TRBV7-1 with TRBJ1-6; 8 nucleotides align to TRBD1. TRBV7-1 is flagged as an ORF with uncertain function. The ends lost 7 bases at V and 12 bases at J; junction bases unmatched: 8. The CDR3 runs to 13 residues. The CDR3 loop is CASTVDRGGPLHF. As DNA, the CDR3 is TGTGCCAGCACCGTCGACAGGGGAGGACCCCTCCACTTT.

The chain recombines TRBV9 with TRBJ2-2; 7 bases are shared with TRBD2. Germline loops: CDR1 SGDLS, CDR2 YYNGEE. V lost 4 bases and J lost 6; bases outside the gene matches: 9. This CDR3 has 15 residues. In DNA, the CDR3 is TGTGCCAGCAGCCCTCTCCGGGAGGTGGCCGGGGAGCTGTTTTTT. As protein: CASSPLREVAGELFF.

This clonotype was detected a few times. This rearrangement joins TRBV4-2 to TRBJ1-4; D is perhaps TRBD1 (6 bases). V lost 4 bases to trimming and J lost 8 bases, with 17 bases between them. CDR3 length: 15 amino acids. Germline CDR1 and CDR2: LGHNA and YNFKEQ. Here the CDR3 DNA reads TGTGCCAGCAGCCCGCGTGAGGGGGTGGAGGAAAAACTGTTTTTT. Translated, it gives CASSPREGVEEKLFF.

This clonotype was detected only a few times. V is TRBV2 and J is TRBJ2-1; TRBD2 is a possible D gene (6 bases). Germline-derived CDR1 and CDR2 are SNHLY and FYNNEI. The ends were cut back, 6 bases at V and 0 bases at J, with 15 bases in the middle. CDR3 size: 16 residues. CDR3 nucleotide sequence: TGTGCCAGCAGCGCGCCGGGGGTTAGCTCCTACAATGAGCAGTTCTTC. It translates to CASSAPGVSSYNEQFF.

This clonotype was observed a handful of times. The chain carries TRBV28 and TRBJ2-1; D may correspond to TRBD1 or TRBD2 (5 bases each). The V and J ends lost 5 bases and 6 bases respectively, with 14 bases between them. The CDR3 runs 14 residues. The germline V gene has CDR1 MDHEN and CDR2 SYDVKM. The CDR3 region has the DNA TGTGCCAGCAGTATCCGGGACGAACTCAATGAGCAGTTCTTC. It is translated as CASSIRDELNEQFF.

In this sample, this clonotype turned up many times. The genes are TRBV6-1 and TRBJ2-3; possible D gene TRBD2, 6 bases. V gave up 1 base and J gave up 1 base, with 12 bases separating them. This CDR3 region has 16 residues. The V gene's germline CDR1 is MNHNS and CDR2 SASEGT. DNA of the CDR3: TGTGCCAGCAGTGAAGGGGGGGACTGTTGCACAGATACGCAGTATTTT. Its translation is CASSEGGDCCTDTQYF.

V gene TRBV28 combines with J gene TRBJ2-5, with 14 positions matching TRBD2. V lost 7 bases, J lost 5 bases, and 6 bases stayed unmatched. Germline CDR1 and CDR2: MDHEN and SYDVKM. The CDR3 extends over 15 amino acids. CDR3 nucleotides: TGTGCCAGCACCAAGACTAGCGGGAGGGCGGAGACCCAGTACTTC. Encoded protein: CASTKTSGRAETQYF.

This clonotype occurred many times. The gene calls are TRBV20-1 and TRBJ2-5; unclear D gene. This CDR3 has 14 amino acids. Trimming took 0 bases from V and 2 from J, leaving 10 bases between them. Germline CDR1 reads DFQATT; CDR2 reads SNEGSKA (reference sequence). This CDR3 reads CSARDPVLQETQYF. CDR3 coding DNA: TGCAGTGCTAGAGATCCGGTGCTACAAGAGACCCAGTACTTC.

This clonotype has ten or more counts. The gene calls are TRBV7-9 and TRBJ1-1; D remains ambiguous. The CDR3 is 12 amino acids. Trimming stripped 1 base from V and 1 base from J, with 1 base between. Germline CDR1 is SEHNR and CDR2 is FQNEAQ (reference sequence). CDR3: CASSLENTEAFF. The CDR3 nucleotides read TGTGCCAGCAGCTTAGAGAACACTGAAGCTTTCTTT.

This clonotype has a count of ten or more. V usage is TRBV6-1 and J usage is TRBJ1-2, with a possible D match to TRBD1 (5 bases). The CDR3 sequence is 17 residues long. Germline V CDR1 and CDR2: MNHNS, SASEGT. V lost 5 bases and J lost 3, with 22 bases in between. In DNA form, the CDR3 reads TGTGCCAGCAGTACCCGGGACCCCCGGGCGTTCGACTATGGCTACACCTTC. It encodes CASSTRDPRAFDYGYTF.

This clonotype has more than one count but fewer than ten. The chain recombines TRBV7-3 with TRBJ2-2, with 7 bases matching TRBD2. Trimming at V came to 0 bases and at J to 4 bases, leaving 5 bases not matched to a gene. The CDR3 extends over 16 amino acids. Germline V gene lookup returns CDR1 SGHTA and CDR2 FQGTGA. In nucleotides, the CDR3 is TGTGCCAGCAGCTTAACCGCGGGGGTTGGCACCGGGGAGCTGTTTTTT. Its translation is CASSLTAGVGTGELFF.